These T cell receptor beta chains were read from a single sample in a study of neurological immune-mediated disorders. MiXCR, applied by TCRdb to the 5' RACE reads, yields one record per CDR3 protein. There are approximately 50,000 distinct CDR3 sequences in the sample; around 3.6% occur only once, and around 1.5% lies in the top ten. Sequenced: PBMCs. The origin of the receptors is a man aged 25 to 40 with multiple sclerosis. Both conserved end residues are part of each CDR3. A D gene is named only where the DNA matches it firmly. Size is omitted from some rows. Given values are once, few, many or a class for expanded clones.

abundance,d_gene,j_gene,v_gene,CDR3aa,CDR3nt
many,.,TRBJ2-5,TRBV7-9,CASSLVGSPTGETQYF,TGTGCCAGCAGCTTAGTCGGAAGCCCAACTGGAGAGACCCAGTACTTC
many,.,TRBJ1-1,TRBV5-1,CASSPTGGRGRTEAFF,TGCGCCAGCAGCCCCACGGGGGGGCGAGGTCGGACTGAAGCTTTCTTT
few,.,TRBJ2-1,TRBV6-5,CASSYSGGSGTYNEQFF,TGTGCCAGCAGTTACTCGGGAGGAAGCGGAACGTACAATGAGCAGTTCTTC
many,.,TRBJ2-6,TRBV20-1,CSARHSSGANVLTF,TGCAGTGCTAGGCACAGCTCTGGGGCCAACGTCCTGACTTTC
many,.,TRBJ2-7,TRBV20-1,CSAGGNYEQYF,TGCAGTGCAGGGGGGAACTACGAGCAGTACTTC
few,.,TRBJ1-1,TRBV20-1,CSGGAGDTEAFF,TGCAGTGGCGGTGCGGGGGACACTGAAGCTTTCTTT
many,TRBD2,TRBJ2-2,TRBV12-3/TRBV12-4,CASGLAGSNTGELFF,TGTGCCAGCGGACTAGCGGGATCGAACACCGGGGAGCTGTTTTTT
many,.,TRBJ2-3,TRBV11-2,CASSLRLGRTDTQYF,TGTGCCAGCAGCTTAAGACTAGGGCGCACAGATACGCAGTATTTT
many,.,TRBJ2-1,TRBV5-1,CASSLDGSSYNEQFF,TGCGCCAGCAGCTTGGACGGAAGCTCCTACAATGAGCAGTTCTTC
many,.,TRBJ1-5,TRBV7-6,CASSLESNQPQHF,TGTGCCAGCAGCTTAGAGAGCAATCAGCCCCAGCATTTT
many,.,TRBJ2-1,TRBV6-1,CASSERGPSYNEQFF,TGTGCCAGCAGTGAACGGGGGCCTTCCTACAATGAGCAGTTCTTC
many,.,TRBJ2-1,TRBV7-2,CASSLGSPSNEQFF,TGTGCCAGCAGCTTAGGGTCCCCATCCAATGAGCAGTTCTTC
many,.,TRBJ2-5,TRBV5-1,CASSLDRIGETQYF,TGCGCCAGCAGCTTGGATCGGATTGGAGAGACCCAGTACTTC
many,TRBD1,TRBJ1-1,TRBV20-1,CSARGTGFRAEAFF,TGCAGTGCTAGAGGGACAGGGTTTAGAGCTGAAGCTTTCTTT
many,.,TRBJ1-1,TRBV29-1,CSASGMNTEAFF,TGCAGCGCTAGTGGAATGAACACTGAAGCTTTCTTT
many,.,TRBJ2-5,TRBV12-3/TRBV12-4,CASSLSLAGQETQYF,TGTGCCAGCAGTTTATCGCTAGCAGGGCAAGAGACCCAGTACTTC
many,.,TRBJ1-1,TRBV3-1,CASSQGLSNTEAFF,TGTGCCAGCAGCCAGGGACTTTCGAACACTGAAGCTTTCTTT
.,TRBD1,TRBJ1-2,TRBV27,CASSATGTGYGYTF,TGTGCCAGCAGTGCTACCGGGACAGGGTATGGCTACACCTTC
.,TRBD2,TRBJ2-7,TRBV18,CASSQLAGVLDEQYF,TGTGCCAGCTCACAACTAGCGGGAGTTTTGGACGAGCAGTACTTC
many,.,TRBJ1-1,TRBV21-1,CASSKRIPNTEAFF,TGTGCCAGCAGCAAACGGATTCCGAACACTGAAGCTTTCTTT